Below, one TCR beta chain is given with its context. CDR1 is SNHLY and CDR2 is FYNNEI in the germline V gene. V lost 7 bases, J lost 1 base, and 8 bases lay in between. The CDR3 is 14 amino acids. This sample was taken from a study of blood T cell repertoires in COVID-19. Overall study context: The origin of the acute and convalescent COVID-19 samples was the United States, Italy and Spain. Sample material is recorded as cDNA or gDNA derived from T cells, B-cell-depleted T cells, or PBMCs.

Per the original data handling: Amplification of reference gene primers provided the estimated nucleated cell counts. The repertoire was sequenced with immunoSEQ multiplex PCR; TCRdb's copy has only in-frame clones and lacks some. From that table come the V and J calls and clone size; the DNA was used to work out D and trimming. Counted here are around 320,000 clones, roughly 85% occurring once; the ten biggest clones make up approximately 7.6%. The chain employs TRBV2 and TRBJ2-6; no clear D. The sequence derives from a human donor in a cohort sampled during active COVID-19. Sequences were obtained from peripheral blood. CDR3 amino acids: CASNWRSGANVLTF. CDR3 nucleotides: TGTGCCAGCAATTGGCGGTCTGGGGCCAACGTCCTGACTTTC.